This record covers a single T cell receptor (beta chain). Its antigen is still unknown. The data were obtained in a study of cytomegalovirus exposure and HLA in healthy donors. Points from the study as a whole: CMV serostatus was the sole immune exposure information available.

Amplification used 60 Vbeta primers and 13 Jbeta primers. Original analysis: A later analysis counted 65 million to 90 million unique TCR beta chains, about 11 million shared. Libraries were prepared by immunoSEQ multiplex PCR; TCRdb keeps only in-frame clonotypes and omits some of them. From that table come the V and J calls and clone size; the DNA was used to work out D and trimming. The data show 150,000 or so clones, with more than 65% seen just once and 1.5% to 2% held by the top ten. The CDR3 length is 14 residues. V was cut by 3 bases and J by 10 bases, with 14 bases left in between. CDR1 SGDLS and CDR2 YYNGEE come from the germline V gene.

This sequence originates from a woman aged 25 to 45 in good health and CMV-seronegative. The chain carries TRBV9 and TRBJ1-6; D is perhaps TRBD1 (6 bases). Sequenced input: PBMCs. The CDR3 reads CASSARGFGSPLHF. Here the CDR3 DNA reads TGTGCCAGCAGCGCAAGGGGGTTTGGCTCACCCCTCCACTTT.